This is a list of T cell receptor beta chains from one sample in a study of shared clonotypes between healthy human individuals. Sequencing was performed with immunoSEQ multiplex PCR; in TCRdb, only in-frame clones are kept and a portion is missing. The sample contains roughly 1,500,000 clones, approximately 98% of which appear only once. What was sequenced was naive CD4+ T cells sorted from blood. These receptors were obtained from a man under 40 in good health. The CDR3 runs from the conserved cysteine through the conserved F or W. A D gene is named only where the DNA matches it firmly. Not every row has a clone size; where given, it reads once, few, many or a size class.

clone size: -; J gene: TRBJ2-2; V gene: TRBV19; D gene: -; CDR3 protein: CASSMHRETGELFF; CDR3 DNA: TGTGCCAGTAGTATGCACAGGGAAACCGGGGAGCTGTTTTTT
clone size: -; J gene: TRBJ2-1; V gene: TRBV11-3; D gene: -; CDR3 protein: CASSLVAGSSEQFF; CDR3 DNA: TGTGCCAGCAGCTTAGTGGCCGGAAGCAGTGAGCAGTTCTTC
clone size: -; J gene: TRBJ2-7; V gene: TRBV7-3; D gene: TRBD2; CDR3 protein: CASSLRGTSGISYEQYF; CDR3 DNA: TGTGCCAGCAGCTTAAGGGGGACTAGCGGTATCTCCTACGAGCAGTACTTC
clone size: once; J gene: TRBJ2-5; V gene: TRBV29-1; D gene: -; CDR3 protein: CSVARRIQETQYF; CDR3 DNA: TGCAGCGTTGCTCGGCGGATACAAGAGACCCAGTACTTC
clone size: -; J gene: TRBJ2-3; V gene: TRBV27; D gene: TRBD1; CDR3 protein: CASIKGGEDTQYF; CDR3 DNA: TGTGCCAGCATTAAAGGGGGCGAAGATACGCAGTATTTT
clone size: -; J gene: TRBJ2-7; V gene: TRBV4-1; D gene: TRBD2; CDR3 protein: CASSQVPGLAGGGQYF; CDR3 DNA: TGCGCCAGCAGCCAAGTTCCCGGACTAGCGGGAGGTGGGCAGTACTTC
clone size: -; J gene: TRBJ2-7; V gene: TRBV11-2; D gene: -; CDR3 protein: CASSEGLLYEQYF; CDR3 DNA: TGTGCCAGCAGCGAGGGCCTGCTCTACGAGCAGTACTTC
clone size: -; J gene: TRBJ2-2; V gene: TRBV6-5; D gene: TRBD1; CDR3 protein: CASHRGAGELFF; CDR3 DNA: TGTGCCAGCCACAGGGGGGCCGGGGAGCTGTTTTTT
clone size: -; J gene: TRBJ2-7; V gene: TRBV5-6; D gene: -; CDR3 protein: CASSQYRTTYEQYF; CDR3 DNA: TGTGCCAGCAGCCAATACAGGACTACCTACGAGCAGTACTTC
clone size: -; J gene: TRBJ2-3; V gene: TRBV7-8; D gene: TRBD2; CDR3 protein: CASSLGLAGAENTQYF; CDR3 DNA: TGTGCCAGCAGCTTAGGCCTAGCGGGAGCGGAAAATACGCAGTATTTT
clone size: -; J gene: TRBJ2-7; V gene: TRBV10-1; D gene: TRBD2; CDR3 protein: CASSEIDSGRIEYEQYF; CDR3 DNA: TGCGCCAGCAGTGAGATTGATAGCGGGAGGATTGAGTACGAGCAGTACTTC
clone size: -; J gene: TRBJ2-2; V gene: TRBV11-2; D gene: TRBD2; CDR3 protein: CASSLGFFRREHGELFF; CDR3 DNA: TGTGCCAGCAGCTTAGGCTTTTTTAGGCGGGAGCACGGGGAGCTGTTTTTT
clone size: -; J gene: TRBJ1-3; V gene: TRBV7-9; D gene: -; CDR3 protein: CASSLRQYTIYF; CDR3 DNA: TGTGCCAGCAGCCTCCGACAGTACACCATATATTTT
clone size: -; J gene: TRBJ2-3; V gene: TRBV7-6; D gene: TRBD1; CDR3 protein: CASSLDLRGTGATDTQYF; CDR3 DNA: TGTGCCAGCAGCTTAGATCTGCGTGGGACAGGGGCCACAGATACGCAGTATTTT
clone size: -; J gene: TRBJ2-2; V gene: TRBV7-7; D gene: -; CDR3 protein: CASSPSGGSNTGELFF; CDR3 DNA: TGTGCTAGCAGCCCCTCGGGCGGATCGAACACCGGGGAGCTGTTTTTT
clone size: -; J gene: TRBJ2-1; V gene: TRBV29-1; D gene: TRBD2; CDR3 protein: CSVAPTAGGNPRGEQFF; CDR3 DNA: TGCAGCGTTGCGCCCACGGCGGGAGGCAACCCTAGAGGTGAGCAGTTCTTC
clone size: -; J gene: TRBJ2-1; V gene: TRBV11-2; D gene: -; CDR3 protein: CASSRKPGTNLYNEQFF; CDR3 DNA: TGTGCCAGCAGCCGTAAACCCGGGACGAACTTGTACAATGAGCAGTTCTTC
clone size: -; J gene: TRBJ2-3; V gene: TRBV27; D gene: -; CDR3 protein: CASRSAGPRTSTDTQYF; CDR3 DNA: TGTGCCAGCAGATCTGCGGGGCCCAGGACGAGCACAGATACGCAGTATTTT
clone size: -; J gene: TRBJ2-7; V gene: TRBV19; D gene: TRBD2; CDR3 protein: CASSIASGSYEQYF; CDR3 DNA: TGTGCCAGTAGTATCGCTAGCGGGTCCTACGAGCAGTACTTC
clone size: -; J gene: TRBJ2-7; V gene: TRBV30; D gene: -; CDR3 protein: CAWSKGQGPYEQYF; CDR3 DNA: TGTGCCTGGAGTAAAGGACAAGGCCCCTACGAGCAGTACTTC
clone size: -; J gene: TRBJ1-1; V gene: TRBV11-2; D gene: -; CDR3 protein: CASSFIGGSEAFF; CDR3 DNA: TGTGCCAGCAGCTTTATCGGGGGCTCTGAAGCTTTCTTT
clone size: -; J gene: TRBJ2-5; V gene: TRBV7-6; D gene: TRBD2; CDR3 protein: CASSISGRGETQYF; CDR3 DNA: TGTGCCAGCAGCATTAGCGGGAGGGGGGAGACCCAGTACTTC
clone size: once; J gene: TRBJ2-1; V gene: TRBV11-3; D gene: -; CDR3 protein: CASSLHFPYNEQFF; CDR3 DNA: TGTGCCAGCAGCTTACACTTCCCTTACAATGAGCAGTTCTTC
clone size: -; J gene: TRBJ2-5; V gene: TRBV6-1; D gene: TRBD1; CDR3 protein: CASSLGQAQETQYF; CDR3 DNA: TGTGCCAGCAGCCTGGGACAGGCCCAAGAGACCCAGTACTTC
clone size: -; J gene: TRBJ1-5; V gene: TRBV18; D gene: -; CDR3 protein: CASSPGGWNQPQHF; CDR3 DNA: TGTGCCAGCTCACCAGGGGGCTGGAATCAGCCCCAGCATTTT
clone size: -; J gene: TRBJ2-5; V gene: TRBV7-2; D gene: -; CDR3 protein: CASRLEETQYF; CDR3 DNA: TGTGCCAGCCGCCTCGAGGAGACCCAGTACTTC
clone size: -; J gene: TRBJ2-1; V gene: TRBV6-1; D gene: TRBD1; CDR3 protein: CASSSRDRRDNEQFF; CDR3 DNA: TGTGCCAGCAGTAGCCGGGACAGGCGAGACAATGAGCAGTTCTTC
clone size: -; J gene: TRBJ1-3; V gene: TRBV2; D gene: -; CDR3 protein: CASSSQVQTGNTIYF; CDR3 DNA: TGTGCCAGCAGTTCACAGGTCCAGACTGGAAACACCATATATTTT
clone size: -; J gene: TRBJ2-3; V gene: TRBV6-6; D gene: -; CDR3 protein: CASSMGDRTDTQYF; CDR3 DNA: TGTGCCAGCAGTATGGGGGATCGCACAGATACGCAGTATTTT
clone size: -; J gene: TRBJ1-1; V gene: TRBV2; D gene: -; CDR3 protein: CASSERAWTEHTEAFF; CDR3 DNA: TGTGCCAGCAGTGAAAGGGCCTGGACAGAGCACACTGAAGCTTTCTTT
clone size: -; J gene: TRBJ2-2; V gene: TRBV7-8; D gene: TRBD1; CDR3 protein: CASSLYRRQGNTGELFF; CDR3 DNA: TGTGCCAGCAGCTTATACAGGAGACAGGGGAACACCGGGGAGCTGTTTTTT
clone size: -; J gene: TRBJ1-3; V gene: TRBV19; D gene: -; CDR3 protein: CASSLLSGNTIYF; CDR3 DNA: TGTGCCAGTAGTTTGCTCTCTGGAAACACCATATATTTT
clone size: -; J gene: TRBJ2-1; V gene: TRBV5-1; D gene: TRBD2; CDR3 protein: CASSLPGLAGDGSYNEQFF; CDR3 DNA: TGCGCCAGCAGCTTACCGGGACTAGCGGGAGACGGCTCCTACAATGAGCAGTTCTTC
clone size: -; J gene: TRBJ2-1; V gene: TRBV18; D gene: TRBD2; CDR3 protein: CASSAALAGKPYNEQFF; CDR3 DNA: TGTGCCAGCTCAGCCGCTCTAGCGGGCAAGCCCTACAATGAGCAGTTCTTC
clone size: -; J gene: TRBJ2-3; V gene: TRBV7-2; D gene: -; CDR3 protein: CASSFGADTQYF; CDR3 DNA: TGTGCCAGCAGCTTTGGGGCAGATACGCAGTATTTT
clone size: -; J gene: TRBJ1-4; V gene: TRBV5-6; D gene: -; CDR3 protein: CASSLADRTNEKLFF; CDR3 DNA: TGTGCCAGCAGCTTGGCCGACAGAACTAATGAAAAACTGTTTTTT
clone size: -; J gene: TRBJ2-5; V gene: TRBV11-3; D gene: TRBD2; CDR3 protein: CASSPGGASGFVETQYF; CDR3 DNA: TGTGCCAGCAGCCCCGGGGGGGCTAGCGGATTCGTGGAGACCCAGTACTTC
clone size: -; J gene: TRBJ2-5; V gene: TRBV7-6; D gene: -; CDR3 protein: CASSLLGVQETQYF; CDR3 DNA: TGTGCCAGCAGCTTACTTGGGGTCCAAGAGACCCAGTACTTC
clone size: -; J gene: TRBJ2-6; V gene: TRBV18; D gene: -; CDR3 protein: CASSPQVSGANVLTF; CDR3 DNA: TGTGCCAGCTCACCCCAGGTTTCTGGGGCCAACGTCCTGACTTTC
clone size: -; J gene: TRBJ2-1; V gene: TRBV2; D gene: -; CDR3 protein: CASWKGEQFF; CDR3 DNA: TGTGCCAGCTGGAAGGGTGAGCAGTTCTTC
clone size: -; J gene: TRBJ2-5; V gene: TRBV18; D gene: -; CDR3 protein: CASSPNGWAETQYF; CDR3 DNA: TGTGCCAGCTCACCGAACGGGTGGGCAGAGACCCAGTACTTC
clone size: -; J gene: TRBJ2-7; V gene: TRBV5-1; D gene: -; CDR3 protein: CASSPGPSKSEQYF; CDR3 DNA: TGCGCCAGCAGCCCGGGACCCTCGAAGTCCGAGCAGTACTTC
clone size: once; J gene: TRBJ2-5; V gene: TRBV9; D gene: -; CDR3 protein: CASSVGSGKKTQYF; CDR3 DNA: TGTGCCAGCAGCGTAGGAAGCGGAAAAAAGACCCAGTACTTC
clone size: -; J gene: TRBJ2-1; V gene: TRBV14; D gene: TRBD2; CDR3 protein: CASSQDRAGAYNEQFF; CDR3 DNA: TGTGCCAGCAGCCAAGATCGAGCGGGAGCCTACAATGAGCAGTTCTTC
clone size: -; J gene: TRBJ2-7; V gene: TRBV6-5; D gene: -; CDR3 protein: CASSPPGKYEQYF; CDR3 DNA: TGTGCCAGCAGTCCTCCGGGAAAGTACGAGCAGTACTTC
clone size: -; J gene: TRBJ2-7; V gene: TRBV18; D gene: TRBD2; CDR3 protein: CASSPSLAGGHYEQYF; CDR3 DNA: TGTGCCAGCTCACCCTCCCTAGCGGGAGGCCACTACGAGCAGTACTTC
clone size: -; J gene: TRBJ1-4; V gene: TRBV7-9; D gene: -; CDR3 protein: CASSLLAATNEKLFF; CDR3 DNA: TGTGCCAGCAGCTTACTTGCTGCAACTAATGAAAAACTGTTTTTT
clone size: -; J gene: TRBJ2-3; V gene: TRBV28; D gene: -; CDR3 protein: CASTVRGGTDTQYF; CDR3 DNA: TGTGCCAGCACTGTCAGGGGAGGCACAGATACGCAGTATTTT